These T cell receptor beta chains were read from a single sample in a study of cytomegalovirus exposure and HLA in healthy donors. Clones were sequenced by immunoSEQ multiplex PCR, and TCRdb holds only the in-frame ones, with some missing. The sample lists some 140,000 clones, roughly 74% occurring once. Sequencing used PBMCs. These receptors originate from a man between 18 and 29 years old in good health and CMV-seronegative. Each CDR3 is given with its conserved first and last residue. Fields, in order: CDR3 DNA, CDR3 protein, clone size, D gene, J gene, V gene. The D gene is left open where the match is weak. Some rows have no size entry. The others give once, few or many, or a class for an expanded clone.

cdr3_nt: TGTGCCAGCAGCTGGAGAGGGGGCGTAAAGACCCAGTACTTC; cdr3_aa: CASSWRGGVKTQYF; clone_size: NA; d_call: TRBD1; j_call: TRBJ2-5; v_call: TRBV13
cdr3_nt: TGTGCCAGCCATTCTGGGGCTGGAAGCAATCAGCCCCAGCATTTT; cdr3_aa: CASHSGAGSNQPQHF; clone_size: once; d_call: NA; j_call: TRBJ1-5; v_call: TRBV6-1
cdr3_nt: TGTGCCAGCGGGCCGGACAGCCGCTCTGGAAACACCATATATTTT; cdr3_aa: CASGPDSRSGNTIYF; clone_size: NA; d_call: NA; j_call: TRBJ1-3; v_call: TRBV11-2
cdr3_nt: TGCGCCAGCAGGAAATTACAGGGTATGGAGACCCAGTACTTC; cdr3_aa: CASRKLQGMETQYF; clone_size: NA; d_call: NA; j_call: TRBJ2-5; v_call: TRBV5-1
cdr3_nt: TGTGCCAGCAGGAAAAGACAGGGATCTAATGAAAAACTGTTTTTT; cdr3_aa: CASRKRQGSNEKLFF; clone_size: NA; d_call: TRBD1; j_call: TRBJ1-4; v_call: TRBV2
cdr3_nt: TGTGCCAGCAGCGCCCTAGGACAGGGACACTATGGCTACACCTTC; cdr3_aa: CASSALGQGHYGYTF; clone_size: few; d_call: TRBD1; j_call: TRBJ1-2; v_call: TRBV9
cdr3_nt: TGTGCCAGCAGTTACTCGTACAATAATGAAAAACTGTTTTTT; cdr3_aa: CASSYSYNNEKLFF; clone_size: NA; d_call: NA; j_call: TRBJ1-4; v_call: TRBV6-5
cdr3_nt: TGTGCCAGCAGCCAGGGATTTTACCAGCCCCAGCATTTT; cdr3_aa: CASSQGFYQPQHF; clone_size: NA; d_call: NA; j_call: TRBJ1-5; v_call: TRBV11-2
cdr3_nt: TGTGCCAGCTCACCACCAGGGGCAGACGGGGAGCTGTTTTTT; cdr3_aa: CASSPPGADGELFF; clone_size: NA; d_call: NA; j_call: TRBJ2-2; v_call: TRBV18
cdr3_nt: TGCGCCAGCAGACCGGGACAGGGGAGGAACACTGAAGCTTTCTTT; cdr3_aa: CASRPGQGRNTEAFF; clone_size: NA; d_call: TRBD1; j_call: TRBJ1-1; v_call: TRBV4-1
cdr3_nt: TGTGCCAGCAGCACCCGAGCGAACACCGGGGAGCTGTTTTTT; cdr3_aa: CASSTRANTGELFF; clone_size: once; d_call: NA; j_call: TRBJ2-2; v_call: TRBV5-5
cdr3_nt: TGTGCCAGCAGCCCTAGCGGGGGGGCCTTGGAGACCCAGTACTTC; cdr3_aa: CASSPSGGALETQYF; clone_size: NA; d_call: TRBD2; j_call: TRBJ2-5; v_call: TRBV9
cdr3_nt: TGTGCCAGCAGCTTAGGGACAGGGATGAGGAACAATCAGCCCCAGCATTTT; cdr3_aa: CASSLGTGMRNNQPQHF; clone_size: NA; d_call: TRBD1; j_call: TRBJ1-5; v_call: TRBV7-8
cdr3_nt: TGTGCCAGCAGCTTAGGTAGAGACAGGGGAGCTAGGGCATATGGCTACACCTTC; cdr3_aa: CASSLGRDRGARAYGYTF; clone_size: NA; d_call: TRBD1; j_call: TRBJ1-2; v_call: TRBV7-8
cdr3_nt: TGCGCCAGCAGCCCGGACCCGGGAGGTGAGCAGTTCTTC; cdr3_aa: CASSPDPGGEQFF; clone_size: NA; d_call: TRBD2; j_call: TRBJ2-1; v_call: TRBV5-1
cdr3_nt: TGTGCCAGCAGCCAAGAAGAGGCCGTGAACACTGAAGCTTTCTTT; cdr3_aa: CASSQEEAVNTEAFF; clone_size: NA; d_call: NA; j_call: TRBJ1-1; v_call: TRBV4-2
cdr3_nt: TGTGCCACTAAACAGGGGGCAGGGGAGACCCAGTACTTC; cdr3_aa: CATKQGAGETQYF; clone_size: NA; d_call: TRBD1; j_call: TRBJ2-5; v_call: TRBV6-6
cdr3_nt: TGTGCCAGCAGCTTAGTTTTCTTCCCCAATGAGCAGTTCTTC; cdr3_aa: CASSLVFFPNEQFF; clone_size: NA; d_call: NA; j_call: TRBJ2-1; v_call: TRBV7-9
cdr3_nt: TGCAGCGCCAGTGGGAGCCTGGGAAATGAGCAGTTCTTC; cdr3_aa: CSASGSLGNEQFF; clone_size: few; d_call: NA; j_call: TRBJ2-1; v_call: TRBV29-1
cdr3_nt: TGTGCCAGCAGTATCCCGTCCGGGACAGGGGGCGCAAAAGGCTACACCTTC; cdr3_aa: CASSIPSGTGGAKGYTF; clone_size: NA; d_call: TRBD1; j_call: TRBJ1-2; v_call: TRBV28
cdr3_nt: TGTGCCAGCAGCGCAACGGGGGGTCTCGAGCAGTTCTTC; cdr3_aa: CASSATGGLEQFF; clone_size: NA; d_call: TRBD2; j_call: TRBJ2-1; v_call: TRBV7-9
cdr3_nt: TGTGCCAGCAGCTTAGGTGGACAGGGCAATTCACCCCTCCACTTT; cdr3_aa: CASSLGGQGNSPLHF; clone_size: few; d_call: TRBD1; j_call: TRBJ1-6; v_call: TRBV5-6
cdr3_nt: TGTGCCAGCTCACAGACTAGCGGGGGGGAGGACGAGCAGTACTTC; cdr3_aa: CASSQTSGGEDEQYF; clone_size: once; d_call: TRBD2; j_call: TRBJ2-7; v_call: TRBV18
cdr3_nt: TGCGCCAGCAGCCTAGTCCGGGACTATCATCCTGAAGCTTTCTTT; cdr3_aa: CASSLVRDYHPEAFF; clone_size: NA; d_call: NA; j_call: TRBJ1-1; v_call: TRBV4-1
cdr3_nt: TGTGCCAGCAGCCCCCGACAGGGGGCGAGGACTGAAGCTTTCTTT; cdr3_aa: CASSPRQGARTEAFF; clone_size: few; d_call: TRBD1; j_call: TRBJ1-1; v_call: TRBV5-5
cdr3_nt: TGTGCCAATAGACAGGGGGCGCGTGGCGGGGAGCTGTTTTTT; cdr3_aa: CANRQGARGGELFF; clone_size: NA; d_call: TRBD1; j_call: TRBJ2-2; v_call: TRBV2
cdr3_nt: TGTGCCAGCAGTCCCTGGACAGGGGTGACCTACGAGCAGTACTTC; cdr3_aa: CASSPWTGVTYEQYF; clone_size: NA; d_call: TRBD1; j_call: TRBJ2-7; v_call: TRBV6-6